The sequence of this TCR beta chain was determined in a study of control samples from healthy donors and cancer patients. With 5 bases clipped from V and 4 bases from J, the junction kept 7 bases outside the gene matches. CDR1 and CDR2 from the germline V gene are MNHEY and SVGAGI. CDR3 length: 14 residues. Sequenced by immunoSEQ multiplex PCR; TCRdb stores in-frame clones only, minus some. The data contain around 80,000 clones, around 87% of them singletons. The sequence was obtained from a man aged 45 to 65 in good health. The chain has TRBV6-5 and TRBJ1-1; TRBD1 matches at 7 bases. The sample comprised blood. CDR3 region: CASSPQGGPTEAFF. CDR3 nucleotide sequence: TGTGCCAGCAGTCCCCAGGGGGGGCCCACTGAAGCTTTCTTT.